This TCR beta chain was documented in a study of blood T cell repertoires in COVID-19. The J segment lost 4 bases and the V segment lost 3 bases, leaving 9 bases of the junction unmatched. CDR3 length: 19 residues. Germline V CDR1 and CDR2: LNHDA, SQIVND (reference sequence). Produced via immunoSEQ multiplex PCR; TCRdb's table is partial and in-frame only. The sample contains 230,000 or so clones, approximately 92% of which appear only once. The sample taken for sequencing was peripheral blood. This TCR was sampled from a woman in her thirties or forties who had recovered from COVID-19. V usage is TRBV19 and J usage is TRBJ2-6; the match to TRBD2 covers 13 bases. CDR3: CASSIGTSGILTGANVLTF. DNA for the CDR3: TGTGCCAGTAGTATCGGGACTAGCGGGATTTTAACCGGGGCCAACGTCCTGACTTTC.